Following are 31 T cell receptor beta chains from one sample sequenced in a study of shared clonotypes between healthy human individuals. TCRdb keeps only in-frame clones here, not all; method: immunoSEQ multiplex PCR. The sample holds a few million clones, over 90% seen once. Material: naive CD4+ T cells from PBMCs. Subset specified: CD45RA+ positively selected. The receptors shown here come from a man between 18 and 29 years old in good health. Some clones in this sample may be carry-over from other donors' samples.

The chain uses TRBV28 and TRBJ1-2; D is unclear. V shed 5 bases and J shed 8 bases, with 18 bases lying between them. Germline V gene data show CDR1 as MDHEN and CDR2 as SYDVKM. The CDR3 length is 14 residues. The CDR3 DNA is TGTGCCAGCAGTACGTACATGGAAGGGAGGGGCTACACCTTC. Encoded protein: CASSTYMEGRGYTF.

The genes are TRBV5-8 and TRBJ2-2; TRBD1 matches 10 bases. The CDR3 covers 15 residues. Trimming cost V 4 bases and J 3 bases; bases outside gene matches: 3. Per the germline V gene, CDR1 is SGHTS and CDR2 is YDEGEE. The CDR3 DNA reads as TGTGCCAGCAGCATCGGACAGGGGGACACCGGGGAGCTGTTTTTT. Encoded protein: CASSIGQGDTGELFF.

The chain carries TRBV11-2 and TRBJ2-2; 8 bases fit TRBD2. This CDR3 is built from 16 residues. Germline V lookup: CDR1 SGHAT, CDR2 FQNNGV. After removal of 2 bases from V and 5 bases from J, the junction contained 7 bases not matched to a gene. The CDR3 is CASSLRGLGGTGELFF. Here the CDR3 DNA reads TGTGCCAGCAGCTTAAGGGGACTAGGGGGGACCGGGGAGCTGTTTTTT.

This clone was picked up one time. This rearrangement joins TRBV2 to TRBJ2-1; maybe TRBD2 (6 bases). Trimming cost V 8 bases and J 1 base, with 9 bases left between them. From germline, CDR1 is SNHLY and CDR2 FYNNEI. There are 13 residues in the CDR3. CDR3 sequence reads: CASVAGSYNEQFF. DNA for the CDR3: TGTGCCAGCGTTGCGGGGTCCTACAATGAGCAGTTCTTC. Full variable domain (missing parts from reference TRBV2 and TRBJ2-1): EPEVTQTPSHQVTQMGQEVILRCVPISNHLYFYWYRQILGQKVEFLVSFYNNEISEKSEIFDDQFSVERPDGSNFTLKIRSTKLEDSAMYFCASVAGSYNEQFFGPGTRLTVL.

V gene TRBV2 combines with J gene TRBJ1-2; the match to TRBD1 covers 9 bases. Germline V gives CDR1 SNHLY, CDR2 FYNNEI. The trim removed 4 bases at V and 6 bases at J, leaving 3 bases unmatched. This CDR3 region has 13 residues. The CDR3 DNA follows: TGTGCCAGCAGTGCGGGACAGGGCAATGGCTACACCTTC. Protein: CASSAGQGNGYTF. Supplemented by reference TRBV2 and TRBJ1-2, the full variable domain reads EPEVTQTPSHQVTQMGQEVILRCVPISNHLYFYWYRQILGQKVEFLVSFYNNEISEKSEIFDDQFSVERPDGSNFTLKIRSTKLEDSAMYFCASSAGQGNGYTFGSGTRLTVV.

J is TRBJ2-1 and V is TRBV29-1; 11 positions agree with TRBD2. The CDR3 runs to 16 residues. CDR1 SQVTM and CDR2 ANQGSEA come from the germline V gene. Losses at the gene ends were 7 bases for V and 7 bases for J; bases not matched to a gene: 15. For the CDR3, the DNA is TGCAGCGATCATCCGGGACTAGCGGAGCGAACGAATGAGCAGTTCTTC. It specifies CSDHPGLAERTNEQFF.

The chain employs TRBV28 and TRBJ1-1; TRBD1 might be the D (5 bases). Germline lookup yields CDR1 MDHEN and CDR2 SYDVKM. The CDR3 is made up of 13 amino acids. With 7 bases removed from V and 5 bases from J, the gap between germline ends came to 14 bases. Written as DNA, the CDR3 is TGTGCCAGCATCTCGCCAGGGCGGACTGAAGCTTTCTTT. Protein: CASISPGRTEAFF.

The gene calls are TRBV4-1 and TRBJ1-5; D gene uncertain. The CDR3 loop spans 15 amino acids. The germline V and J ends were trimmed by 0 bases and 10 bases, with 16 bases remaining between them. Germline CDR1 is MGHRA and CDR2 is YSYEKL. The chain's CDR3 is CASSQDRVGVRPQHF. The CDR3 DNA reads TGCGCCAGCAGCCAAGATCGGGTGGGAGTGCGACCCCAGCATTTT.

This clone was counted once. The chain joins TRBV2 to TRBJ2-6; 7 bases map to TRBD1. The junction had 4 bases not matched to a gene; V was cut back by 6 bases and J by 2 bases. Germline V gene sequence: CDR1 SNHLY, CDR2 FYNNEI. The CDR3 loop spans 15 amino acids. The CDR3 DNA sequence: TGTGCCAGCAGGACCCAGGGGGCTGGGGCCAACGTCCTGACTTTC. Translating gives CASRTQGAGANVLTF.

The rearrangement joins TRBV7-3 to TRBJ2-2; TRBD2 matches 8 bases. The germline V gene encodes CDR1 SGHTA and CDR2 FQGTGA. CDR3 size: 16 residues. J was trimmed by 5 bases and V by 4 bases; bases with no gene match: 9. CDR3 in amino acids: CASSSGASGPTGELFF. The DNA for the CDR3 is TGTGCCAGCAGCTCAGGAGCTAGCGGGCCTACCGGGGAGCTGTTTTTT.

The chain carries TRBV29-1 and TRBJ1-2; D possibly corresponds to TRBD1 (5 bases). Germline CDR1 is SQVTM and CDR2 is ANQGSEA. The CDR3 runs to 12 residues. V was clipped by 6 bases and J by 6 bases, with 14 bases between them. CDR3 in amino acids: CSVSRQGDGYTF. DNA of the CDR3: TGCAGCGTATCTCGGCAGGGCGATGGCTACACCTTC.

The chain carries TRBV5-1 and TRBJ2-5; 7 positions match TRBD1. CDR1 is SGHRS, CDR2 YFSETQ, per germline. The CDR3 has 15 residues. With V trimmed by 0 bases and J by 3 bases, 5 bases remained unmatched. The CDR3 spells CASSLGPGTEETQYF. As DNA, the CDR3 is TGCGCCAGCAGCTTGGGGCCCGGGACAGAAGAGACCCAGTACTTC. The whole variable domain, filled in from reference TRBV5-1 and TRBJ2-5, reads KAGVTQTPRYLIKTRGQQVTLSCSPISGHRSVSWYQQTPGQGLQFLFEYFSETQRNKGNFPGRFSGRQFSNSRSEMNVSTLELGDSALYLCASSLGPGTEETQYFGPGTRLLVL.

V gene TRBV29-1 combines with J gene TRBJ1-5; D is unclear. The CDR3 is 13 residues long. Deletions cut 4 bases from V and 1 base from J, with 8 bases between. The germline gives CDR1 SQVTM, CDR2 ANQGSEA. CDR3 in DNA: TGCAGCGTTGGGGGAACCAGCAATCAGCCCCAGCATTTT. It codes for CSVGGTSNQPQHF.

The chain has TRBV6-1 and TRBJ1-1, with D hard to call. This CDR3 has 13 residues. Trimming left V 1 base short and J 10 bases short, with 13 bases between. CDR1 is MNHNS, CDR2 SASEGT, per germline. CDR3 protein: CASSEVIRSGAFF. CDR3 in DNA: TGTGCCAGCAGTGAAGTAATTAGGTCCGGAGCTTTCTTT.

The chain has TRBV4-2 and TRBJ2-2; 7 bases match TRBD1. Trimming removed 4 bases from V and 1 base from J; junction bases left unmatched: 6. Germline V lookup: CDR1 LGHNA, CDR2 YNFKEQ. The CDR3 sequence is 16 residues long. The CDR3 region has the DNA TGTGCCAGCAGCCCCGGAAGGGGGCAGAACACCGGGGAGCTGTTTTTT. Protein product: CASSPGRGQNTGELFF.

The chain has TRBV9 and TRBJ2-3; D remains ambiguous. The V and J ends lost 0 bases and 2 bases respectively, with 10 bases between them. Germline values: CDR1 SGDLS, CDR2 YYNGEE. The CDR3 runs 15 residues. This CDR3 is CASSVDLQITDTQYF. CDR3 DNA: TGTGCCAGCAGCGTAGATCTCCAGATCACAGATACGCAGTATTTT.

The J gene is TRBJ1-1, the V gene TRBV7-8; D is undetermined. Germline V CDR1 and CDR2: SGHVS, FQNEAQ. V was pared by 1 base and J by 5 bases, with 2 bases between. The CDR3 length is 11 residues. DNA for the CDR3: TGTGCCAGCAGCTTAGTGACTGAAGCTTTCTTT. This encodes CASSLVTEAFF.

This clone showed up just a few times. The same CDR3 is also encoded by other DNA sequences in this sample. The rearrangement joins TRBV5-1 to TRBJ2-5, with D hard to call. The V end lost 0 bases, the J end lost 3 bases, and 3 bases lay between the germline ends. Germline loops: CDR1 SGHRS, CDR2 YFSETQ. The CDR3 loop spans 12 amino acids. CDR3 sequence reads: CASSLDEETQYF. The CDR3 coding sequence is TGCGCCAGCAGCTTGGATGAAGAGACCCAGTACTTC.

This chain links TRBV19 with TRBJ2-7, with D perhaps matching TRBD2 (5 bases). The length of the CDR3 is 17 residues. With 5 bases removed from V and 3 bases from J, the gap between germline ends came to 23 bases. Germline values: CDR1 LNHDA, CDR2 SQIVND (reference sequence). The CDR3 sequence is CASSERSGSPFLYEQYF. The DNA for the CDR3 is TGTGCCAGTAGTGAGCGGTCTGGGAGTCCCTTTCTCTACGAGCAGTACTTC.

This chain connects TRBV11-2 to TRBJ1-3; D is unclear. CDR3 size: 13 residues. Per germline, CDR1 SGHAT and CDR2 FQNNGV. V was cut by 5 bases and J by 2 bases, with 7 bases left in between. This CDR3 reads CASSRVAGNTIYF. The CDR3 DNA reads TGTGCCAGCAGCAGAGTAGCTGGAAACACCATATATTTT.

The chain links TRBV29-1 to TRBJ2-5; TRBD1 aligns across 9 bases. This CDR3 is 11 amino acids long. J lost 7 bases, V lost 6 bases, and 3 bases had no gene match. CDR1 and CDR2 from the germline V gene are SQVTM and ANQGSEA. The CDR3 protein is CSVSTGGTQYF. DNA for the CDR3: TGCAGCGTATCGACAGGGGGGACCCAGTACTTC.

This chain joins TRBV18 and TRBJ1-2; D not resolved. The ends were cut back, 0 bases at V and 0 bases at J, with 8 bases in the middle. Germline CDR1 reads KGHSH; CDR2 reads LQKENI. This CDR3 has 15 residues. CDR3 protein: CASSPPTISNYGYTF. CDR3 nucleotide sequence: TGTGCCAGCTCACCACCAACGATCTCTAACTATGGCTACACCTTC.

The CDR3 here is CASSLEVGANEQYF. CDR3 in DNA: TGCGCCAGCAGCTTGGAAGTGGGAGCTAACGAGCAGTACTTC. The J gene is TRBJ2-7, the V gene TRBV5-1; TRBD2 is a possible D gene (5 bases). The CDR3 has 14 residues. V lost 0 bases, J lost 5 bases, and 12 bases lay in between. Germline V gene sequence: CDR1 SGHRS, CDR2 YFSETQ.

This clone has only one observation. The rearrangement joins TRBV7-3 to TRBJ1-2; tentative D call: TRBD1 (6 bases). Germline V gives CDR1 SGHTA, CDR2 FQGTGA. This CDR3 has 14 amino acids. The germline V and J ends were trimmed by 2 bases and 4 bases, with 11 bases remaining between them. In DNA form, the CDR3 reads TGTGCCAGCAGCTTAGCTGAAGGGGGCTATGGCTACACCTTC. Its protein is CASSLAEGGYGYTF.

This clone was seen a single time. The rearrangement links TRBV7-3 to TRBJ2-1, with 10 bases that match TRBD1. The CDR3 sequence is 15 residues long. Germline V CDR1 and CDR2: SGHTA, FQGTGA. Losses at the gene ends were 2 bases for V and 4 bases for J; bases not matched to a gene: 2. The CDR3 loop is CASSLDRGQYNEQFF. CDR3 sequence (DNA): TGTGCCAGCAGCTTAGACAGGGGGCAGTACAATGAGCAGTTCTTC.

V usage is TRBV5-4 and J usage is TRBJ2-2, with D possibly matching TRBD2 (6 bases). In germline, CDR1 is SGHNT, CDR2 YYREEE (reference sequence). The CDR3 length is 16 residues. V dropped 4 bases and J dropped 1 base, with 14 bases sitting between them. CDR3 in DNA: TGTGCCAGCAGCCCCCCCGAGGGACTGAACACCGGGGAGCTGTTTTTT. This sequence encodes CASSPPEGLNTGELFF.

The chain recombines TRBV15 with TRBJ2-1, with TRBD1 identical over 9 bases. There are 16 residues in the CDR3. CDR1 LNHNV and CDR2 YYDKDF come from the germline V gene (reference sequence). V dropped 1 base and J dropped 3; count of bases not matched to a gene: 4. The CDR3 reads CATSRVGTGNYNEQFF. CDR3 DNA: TGTGCCACCAGCAGAGTGGGGACAGGGAACTACAATGAGCAGTTCTTC.

CDR3 amino acids: CAWSVRRGREKLFF. The CDR3 region has the DNA TGTGCCTGGAGTGTACGTCGGGGGCGGGAAAAACTGTTTTTT. This chain links TRBV30 with TRBJ1-4; TRBD1 might be the D (6 bases). Germline CDR1 GTSNPN, CDR2 SVGIG (reference sequence). V was trimmed by 0 bases and J by 8 bases, leaving 13 bases between them. The length of the CDR3 is 14 residues.

Concerning this clone itself: Other DNA variants within this sample encode the same CDR3. The chain joins TRBV5-1 to TRBJ1-2, with 7 bases identical to TRBD1. The CDR3 has 14 amino acids. V shed 0 bases and J 5 bases; nucleotides not matched to a gene: 4. CDR1 is SGHRS and CDR2 is YFSETQ in the germline V gene. CDR3 protein: CASSLEGQIYGYTF. CDR3 sequence (DNA): TGCGCCAGCAGCTTGGAGGGACAGATATATGGCTACACCTTC. The full variable domain, its missing parts supplied by reference TRBV5-1 and TRBJ1-2, is KAGVTQTPRYLIKTRGQQVTLSCSPISGHRSVSWYQQTPGQGLQFLFEYFSETQRNKGNFPGRFSGRQFSNSRSEMNVSTLELGDSALYLCASSLEGQIYGYTFGSGTRLTVV.

J is TRBJ1-2 and V is TRBV10-3, with 7 bases aligning to TRBD1. Germline trimming cut 6 bases from V and 7 bases from J; bases unmatched to any gene: 11. In germline, CDR1 is ENHRY, CDR2 SYGVKD. This CDR3 spans 14 amino acids. The CDR3 DNA sequence: TGTGCCATCAGGGCAGACAGGGATCAAGGTGGCTACACCTTC. Its translation is CAIRADRDQGGYTF.

This chain connects TRBV9 to TRBJ2-7, with 9 bases identical to TRBD2. CDR1 is SGDLS, CDR2 YYNGEE, per germline. Germline trimming cut 5 bases from V and 4 bases from J; bases unmatched to any gene: 7. This CDR3 is 14 amino acids long. This CDR3 reads CASSQTSGQYEQYF. As DNA, the CDR3 is TGTGCCAGCAGTCAGACTAGCGGTCAATACGAGCAGTACTTC.